The T cell receptor beta chain described here comes from a study of neurological immune-mediated disorders. Study-wide results and caveats: Expansion of TCR clones was greatest in HTLV-1-associated myelopathy and smallest in multiple sclerosis, where it fell below that of healthy controls.

The germline V gene encodes CDR1 KGHSH and CDR2 LQKENI. There are 14 residues in the CDR3. Trimming cost V 6 bases and J 3 bases; bases outside gene matches: 5. A single run covered 15-18 subjects with over 190 million TCR-beta sequences. TCRdb itself ran the 5' RACE reads through MiXCR, one entry per CDR3 protein. The data contain roughly 100,000 distinct CDR3 sequences, roughly 10% of them seen just once; the ten biggest clones take up approximately 3.3%. There are many counts of this clonotype. Its cognate antigen is unknown. The sample's time point: longitudinal time-point 3. Sequencing was done on a sample of PBMCs. This receptor was taken from a female donor with HTLV-1-associated myelopathy (HAM/TSP). The chain employs TRBV18 and TRBJ1-3, with TRBD1 matching 7 bases. In DNA form, the CDR3 reads TGTGCCAGCTCGGGACAGCTCAATGGAAACACCATATATTTT. It translates to CASSGQLNGNTIYF. Filled out from reference TRBV18 and TRBJ1-3, the complete variable domain reads NAGVMQNPRHLVRRRGQEARLRCSPMKGHSHVYWYRQLPEEGLKFMVYLQKENIIDESGMPKERFSAEFPKEGPSILRIQQVVRGDSAAYFCASSGQLNGNTIYFGEGSWLTVV.